These T cell receptor beta chains were read from a single sample in a study of blood T cell repertoires in COVID-19. TCRdb's table, derived via immunoSEQ multiplex PCR, lists solely in-frame clones and lacks some. The sample yields about 90,000 clones, around nine tenths seen once. Source material: peripheral blood. Receptors originate from an elderly man with active or convalescent COVID-19. CDR3s include the opening cysteine and the closing phenylalanine or tryptophan. The order of the fields is CDR3 protein, CDR3 DNA, V gene, J gene, D gene, clone size. The D gene is left open where the match is weak. A clone size is listed for some rows: how often the clone was seen (once, few, many), or a class if it is expanded.

CDR3: CASSLGSAGSTHEQFF
DNA: TGTGCCAGCAGCTTAGGTAGCGCAGGATCGACCCATGAGCAGTTCTTC
V: TRBV7-2
J: TRBJ2-1
D: NA
size: NA

CDR3: CATSRGVNTGELFF
DNA: TGTGCCACCAGCCGCGGGGTCAACACCGGGGAGCTGTTTTTT
V: TRBV24-1
J: TRBJ2-2
D: NA
size: NA

CDR3: CASIGDLGTEAFF
DNA: TGTGCCAGCATTGGGGACTTAGGGACTGAAGCTTTCTTT
V: TRBV25-1
J: TRBJ1-1
D: NA
size: NA

CDR3: CASSLLGTGLLGTEAFF
DNA: TGTGCCAGCAGTTTATTGGGGACAGGGCTCTTGGGGACTGAAGCTTTCTTT
V: TRBV28
J: TRBJ1-1
D: TRBD1
size: NA

CDR3: CASSAYRGDTGELFF
DNA: TGTGCCAGCTCAGCCTACAGGGGGGACACCGGGGAGCTGTTTTTT
V: TRBV18
J: TRBJ2-2
D: TRBD1
size: NA

CDR3: CASRRLAINTGELFF
DNA: TGTGCCAGCAGGAGACTAGCGATCAACACCGGGGAGCTGTTTTTT
V: TRBV5-8
J: TRBJ2-2
D: TRBD2
size: NA

CDR3: CASSQTSGKNTGELFF
DNA: TGCGCCAGCAGCCAAACTAGCGGGAAAAACACCGGGGAGCTGTTTTTT
V: TRBV5-1
J: TRBJ2-2
D: TRBD2
size: NA

CDR3: CASSAGINEKLFF
DNA: TGTGCCAGCAGCGCGGGGATCAATGAAAAACTGTTTTTT
V: TRBV7-9
J: TRBJ1-4
D: NA
size: NA

CDR3: CASSPNIAGVLNEQFF
DNA: TGTGCCAGCTCACCAAATATAGCGGGAGTTCTGAATGAGCAGTTCTTC
V: TRBV18
J: TRBJ2-1
D: TRBD2
size: once

CDR3: CASSGRGRAKGNTIYF
DNA: TGTGCCAGTAGTGGCCGCGGCAGGGCAAAGGGAAACACCATATATTTT
V: TRBV19
J: TRBJ1-3
D: NA
size: NA

CDR3: CASTLRTGDGQPQHF
DNA: TGTGCCAGTACCTTACGAACAGGGGATGGTCAGCCCCAGCATTTT
V: TRBV19
J: TRBJ1-5
D: TRBD1
size: NA

CDR3: CASSLDPKVGGNQPQHF
DNA: TGTGCCAGCAGCTTAGATCCCAAGGTGGGAGGGAACCAGCCCCAGCATTTT
V: TRBV7-8
J: TRBJ1-5
D: NA
size: NA

CDR3: CASSSTGGWTEAFF
DNA: TGCGCCAGCAGTAGTACAGGGGGTTGGACTGAAGCTTTCTTT
V: TRBV5-1
J: TRBJ1-1
D: TRBD1
size: once

CDR3: CASSYRQDNSGNTIYF
DNA: TGTGCCAGCAGTTACCGACAGGATAACTCTGGAAACACCATATATTTT
V: TRBV6-5
J: TRBJ1-3
D: NA
size: NA

CDR3: CASSPGTGGWSNQPQHF
DNA: TGTGCCAGCTCACCAGGGACAGGGGGCTGGAGCAATCAGCCCCAGCATTTT
V: TRBV18
J: TRBJ1-5
D: TRBD1
size: NA

CDR3: CASSGGHVGGTGTEAFF
DNA: TGTGCCAGCAGCGGAGGGCACGTAGGGGGCACCGGCACTGAAGCTTTCTTT
V: TRBV7-8
J: TRBJ1-1
D: TRBD1
size: NA

CDR3: CASTKDRGGNQPQHF
DNA: TGTGCCAGCACCAAGGACAGGGGTGGCAATCAGCCCCAGCATTTT
V: TRBV28
J: TRBJ1-5
D: TRBD1
size: NA

CDR3: CASSPVADLNTEAFF
DNA: TGTGCCAGCTCACCGGTCGCTGACTTGAACACTGAAGCTTTCTTT
V: TRBV18
J: TRBJ1-1
D: NA
size: few

CDR3: CATSKGQGRDQPQHF
DNA: TGTGCCACCAGCAAAGGACAGGGCAGGGATCAGCCCCAGCATTTT
V: TRBV15
J: TRBJ1-5
D: TRBD1
size: NA

CDR3: CASSLWLAGGWGNSEQFF
DNA: TGCGCCAGCAGCTTGTGGCTAGCGGGAGGGTGGGGGAACAGTGAGCAGTTCTTC
V: TRBV5-1
J: TRBJ2-1
D: TRBD2
size: NA

CDR3: CASSQDSYSPLHF
DNA: TGCGCCAGCAGCCAAGATTCCTATTCACCCCTCCACTTT
V: TRBV4-3
J: TRBJ1-6
D: NA
size: NA

CDR3: CASSLSGYSYEQYF
DNA: TGTGCCAGCAGCCTTAGCGGTTACTCCTACGAGCAGTACTTC
V: TRBV7-9
J: TRBJ2-7
D: NA
size: NA

CDR3: CASFDRLAGGNTGELFF
DNA: TGCGCCAGCTTCGACCGACTAGCGGGAGGGAACACCGGGGAGCTGTTTTTT
V: TRBV10-2
J: TRBJ2-2
D: TRBD2
size: NA

CDR3: CASSLGSSALTYEQYF
DNA: TGTGCCAGCAGCTTAGGGTCCAGCGCACTGACCTACGAGCAGTACTTC
V: TRBV7-9
J: TRBJ2-7
D: NA
size: once

CDR3: CASSDREWAFF
DNA: TGTGCCAGCAGCGACAGGGAATGGGCTTTCTTT
V: TRBV6-2/TRBV6-3
J: TRBJ1-1
D: TRBD1
size: once